One and the same sample provided the 23 T cell receptor beta chains below, sequenced in a study of CD8 T cells in ankylosing spondylitis. TCRdb itself ran the 5' RACE reads through MiXCR, one entry per CDR3 protein. This table holds around 120,000 distinct CDR3 sequences, 24% found once. The source material was synovial fluid, either unsorted or a sorted T cell fraction (not recorded which). These receptors were collected from a male donor with ankylosing spondylitis.

The gene calls are TRBV6-2 or TRBV6-3 and TRBJ2-7; tentatively, D is TRBD1 (6 bases). This CDR3 has 14 amino acids. Per the germline V gene, CDR1 is MNHEY and CDR2 is SVGEGT. The germline V and J ends were trimmed by 2 bases and 2 bases, with 10 bases remaining between them. CDR3 coding DNA: TGTGCCAGCAGTTACGCGGACAGCGCCTACGAGCAGTACTTC. Amino acid sequence: CASSYADSAYEQYF.

The sample holds many counts of this clonotype. CDR3 DNA: TGTGCCAGCAGTAAAATAGCGGGAACCTACGAGCAGTACTTC. Its protein product is CASSKIAGTYEQYF. The chain couples TRBV7-2 to TRBJ2-7; 8 bases align to TRBD2. Germline trimming cut 6 bases from V and 2 bases from J; bases unmatched to any gene: 6. CDR1 and CDR2 from the germline V gene are SGHTA and FQGNSA. The CDR3 covers 14 residues.

This clonotype was seen a few times. This rearrangement joins TRBV27 to TRBJ2-7, with a weak D call TRBD1 (5 bases). The CDR3 covers 16 residues. Germline assignment: CDR1 MNHEY and CDR2 SMNVEV (reference sequence). V shed 7 bases and J shed 0 bases, with 19 bases lying between them. Written as DNA, the CDR3 is TGTGCCAGCACCCATAGGCAGGGCTCGGACTCCTACGAGCAGTACTTC. As protein: CASTHRQGSDSYEQYF.

The rearrangement joins TRBV24-1 to TRBJ1-3, with no clear D. CDR3 length equals 14 residues. The V gene lost 4 bases and the J gene lost 4 bases, with 10 bases spanning the gap. The V gene's germline CDR1 is KGHDR and CDR2 SFDVKD. The CDR3 nucleotides read TGTGCCACCAGTGACCCCGGCGACGGAAACACCATATATTTT. This encodes CATSDPGDGNTIYF.

This clonotype was counted a few times. CDR3 sequence: CATGDPSSGANVLTF. The CDR3 DNA sequence: TGTGCCACTGGGGACCCCAGCTCTGGGGCCAACGTCCTGACTTTC. V usage is TRBV15 and J usage is TRBJ2-6; D assignment may be TRBD1 or TRBD2 (5 bases each). V was shortened by 9 bases and J by 0 bases, with 12 bases between the two germline ends. This CDR3 region has 15 residues. Germline-derived CDR1 and CDR2 are LNHNV and YYDKDF (reference sequence).

This clonotype was observed many times. The chain uses TRBV12-3 or TRBV12-4 and TRBJ1-3; 8 bases map to TRBD1. The CDR3 sequence is 15 residues long. V was pared by 3 bases and J by 0 bases, with 1 base of the junction left unmatched. The DNA for the CDR3 is TGTGCCAGCAGTTTTACAGGGGGCTCTGGAAACACCATATATTTT. This encodes CASSFTGGSGNTIYF.

There are a few counts of this clonotype. This sequence joins TRBV20-1 and TRBJ2-5; D perhaps matches TRBD2 (5 bases). With 3 bases removed from V and 4 bases from J, the gap between germline ends came to 12 bases. CDR3 size: 13 residues. Germline CDR1 is DFQATT and CDR2 is SNEGSKA (reference sequence). The CDR3 DNA reads TGCAGTGCTAGTCGAGGGTGGGCAGAGACCCAGTACTTC. The encoded protein is CSASRGWAETQYF.

This clonotype came up a few times. The chain carries TRBV5-1 and TRBJ2-4; D gene ambiguous. Trimming removed 0 bases from V and 7 bases from J, with 11 bases in between. This CDR3 spans 14 amino acids. CDR1 SGHRS and CDR2 YFSETQ come from the germline V gene. CDR3 region: CASSLGSQVNIQYF. DNA of the CDR3: TGCGCCAGCAGCTTGGGATCCCAGGTTAACATTCAGTACTTC.

This clonotype occurred a few times. The chain employs TRBV5-1 and TRBJ2-3, with 8 bases identical to TRBD2. Germline V gives CDR1 SGHRS, CDR2 YFSETQ. The CDR3 has 17 amino acids. Trimming cost V 4 bases and J 2 bases; bases outside gene matches: 12. This CDR3 reads CASSPARAGAYTDTQYF. DNA for the CDR3: TGCGCCAGCAGCCCCGCGAGAGCGGGAGCCTACACAGATACGCAGTATTTT.

This chain joins TRBV5-1 and TRBJ2-2, with D possibly matching TRBD1 (6 bases). V lost 5 bases, J lost 7 bases, and 24 bases lay in between. Germline V CDR1 and CDR2: SGHRS, YFSETQ. This CDR3 is 17 amino acids long. The CDR3 reads CASRTPEVTGISGELFF. CDR3 DNA sequence: TGCGCCAGCAGGACGCCGGAGGTGACAGGAATTAGCGGGGAGCTGTTTTTT.

The chain couples TRBV12-3 or TRBV12-4 to TRBJ2-1, with no clear D. There are 15 residues in the CDR3. Deletions cut 5 bases from V and 6 bases from J, with 17 bases between. CDR3 nucleotide sequence: TGTGCCAGCAGTCCCTCCCGGACGGTTCTCAATGAGCAGTTCTTC. Amino acids: CASSPSRTVLNEQFF.

V and J are TRBV19 and TRBJ2-7; tentative D call: TRBD2 (6 bases). Germline CDR1 and CDR2: LNHDA and SQIVND (reference sequence). The CDR3 contains 15 residues. The V gene lost 3 bases and the J gene lost 3 bases, with 15 bases spanning the gap. CDR3 sequence: CASSMGAGTHYEQYF. The CDR3 DNA reads TGTGCCAGTAGTATGGGAGCGGGTACCCACTACGAGCAGTACTTC. The complete variable domain, with remaining parts taken from reference TRBV19 and TRBJ2-7, reads DGGITQSPKYLFRKEGQNVTLSCEQNLNHDAMYWYRQDPGQGLRLIYYSQIVNDFQKGDIAEGYSVSREKKESFPLTVTSAQKNPTAFYLCASSMGAGTHYEQYFGPGTRLTVT.

The gene calls are TRBV5-1 and TRBJ2-7, with TRBD1 as a possible D gene (8 bases). The length of the CDR3 is 15 residues. The germline CDR1 and CDR2 sequences are SGHRS and YFSETQ. The V and J ends lost 7 bases and 2 bases respectively, with 19 bases between them. CDR3 nucleotides: TGCGCCAGCCACCGGGGGGACAGGACAGCCTACGAGCAGTACTTC. Translated, it gives CASHRGDRTAYEQYF.

This clonotype was seen at least ten times. This chain uses TRBV10-1 with TRBJ2-5; the D call may be TRBD1 or TRBD2 (5 bases each). The CDR3 loop spans 15 amino acids. Trimming pared 2 bases from V and 5 bases from J, leaving 15 bases between. Germline CDR1 and CDR2: WNHNN and SYGVQD (reference sequence). This CDR3 is CASSEGADYQETQYF. In nucleotides, the CDR3 is TGCGCCAGCAGTGAGGGGGCCGACTATCAGGAGACCCAGTACTTC.

In this sample, this clonotype turned up many times. V is TRBV4-1 and J is TRBJ2-2; tentative D call: TRBD2 (6 bases). From germline, CDR1 is MGHRA and CDR2 YSYEKL. This CDR3 has 16 residues. V was pared by 4 bases and J by 2 bases, with 14 bases between. The CDR3 is CASSPRGEVNTGELFF. CDR3 coding DNA: TGCGCCAGCAGCCCGCGCGGGGAAGTTAACACCGGGGAGCTGTTTTTT.

The chain combines TRBV6-1 with TRBJ2-1, with D possibly matching TRBD2 (5 bases). Germline values: CDR1 MNHNS, CDR2 SASEGT. Trimming cost V 6 bases and J 0 bases, with 12 bases left between them. This CDR3 contains 15 residues. In DNA form, the CDR3 reads TGTGCCAGCAGCCCTAGGAGGAGCTCCTACAATGAGCAGTTCTTC. Translating gives CASSPRRSSYNEQFF.

This clonotype has only a few counts. The chain couples TRBV7-9 to TRBJ2-1, with unresolved D. This CDR3 has 14 amino acids. Germline assignment: CDR1 SEHNR and CDR2 FQNEAQ (reference sequence). Trimming removed 1 base at V and 3 bases at J, with 7 bases between. The CDR3 protein is CASSLETGYNEQFF. In DNA, the CDR3 is TGTGCCAGCAGCTTAGAAACTGGCTACAATGAGCAGTTCTTC. Supplemented by reference TRBV7-9 and TRBJ2-1, the full variable domain reads DTGVSQNPRHKITKRGQNVTFRCDPISEHNRLYWYRQTLGQGPEFLTYFQNEAQLEKSRLLSDRFSAERPKGSFSTLEIQRTEQGDSAMYLCASSLETGYNEQFFGPGTRLTVL.

This clonotype has a handful of counts. This chain joins TRBV7-7 and TRBJ2-2; no clear D gene. The CDR3 is 12 amino acids. Deletions cut 5 bases from V and 8 bases from J, with 9 bases between. The V gene's germline CDR1 is SSHAT and CDR2 FNYEAQ (reference sequence). The CDR3 here is CASSGPKGELFF. The CDR3 DNA reads as TGTGCCAGCAGCGGCCCGAAAGGGGAGCTGTTTTTT.

The chain joins TRBV20-1 to TRBJ1-1; D uncertain. The CDR3 runs 14 residues. V was shortened by 3 bases and J by 1 base, with 12 bases between the two germline ends. CDR1 is DFQATT and CDR2 is SNEGSKA in the germline V gene (reference sequence). This CDR3 reads CSASNGWGNTEAFF. The CDR3 DNA reads as TGCAGTGCTAGTAATGGTTGGGGGAACACTGAAGCTTTCTTT.

The chain has TRBV19 and TRBJ2-2; TRBD1 might be the D (5 bases). The CDR3 contains 14 residues. Trimming took off 5 bases at V and 7 bases at J, with 14 bases between the two ends. Germline values: CDR1 LNHDA, CDR2 SQIVND (reference sequence). CDR3 residues: CASSAYGADGELFF. CDR3 nucleotide sequence: TGTGCCAGTAGTGCTTATGGGGCGGACGGGGAGCTGTTTTTT.

This clonotype has at least ten counts. This chain links TRBV6-2 or TRBV6-3 with TRBJ2-2; no definite D call. This CDR3 region has 12 residues. From germline, CDR1 is MNHEY and CDR2 SVGEGT. Trimming cost V 6 bases and J 6 bases, with 8 bases left between them. The CDR3 DNA sequence: TGTGCCAGCAGCCACGACGCCGGGGAGCTGTTTTTT. Protein: CASSHDAGELFF.

This clonotype has at least ten counts. The rearrangement joins TRBV12-3 or TRBV12-4 to TRBJ2-1; no reliable D call. The CDR3 totals 12 residues. Trimming took off 5 bases at V and 7 bases at J, with 9 bases between the two ends. The CDR3 bases are TGTGCCAGCAGTCAAGGAGCGAATGAGCAGTTCTTC. Protein product: CASSQGANEQFF.

The sample holds many counts of this clonotype. V usage is TRBV5-1 and J usage is TRBJ1-1, with D maybe TRBD1 (6 bases). Trimming removed 4 bases at V and 1 base at J, with 17 bases between. The CDR3 runs 16 residues. Germline values: CDR1 SGHRS, CDR2 YFSETQ. The DNA for the CDR3 is TGCGCCAGCAGCCCCGGACCCGTAGGGGGGAACACTGAAGCTTTCTTT. Translated: CASSPGPVGGNTEAFF.